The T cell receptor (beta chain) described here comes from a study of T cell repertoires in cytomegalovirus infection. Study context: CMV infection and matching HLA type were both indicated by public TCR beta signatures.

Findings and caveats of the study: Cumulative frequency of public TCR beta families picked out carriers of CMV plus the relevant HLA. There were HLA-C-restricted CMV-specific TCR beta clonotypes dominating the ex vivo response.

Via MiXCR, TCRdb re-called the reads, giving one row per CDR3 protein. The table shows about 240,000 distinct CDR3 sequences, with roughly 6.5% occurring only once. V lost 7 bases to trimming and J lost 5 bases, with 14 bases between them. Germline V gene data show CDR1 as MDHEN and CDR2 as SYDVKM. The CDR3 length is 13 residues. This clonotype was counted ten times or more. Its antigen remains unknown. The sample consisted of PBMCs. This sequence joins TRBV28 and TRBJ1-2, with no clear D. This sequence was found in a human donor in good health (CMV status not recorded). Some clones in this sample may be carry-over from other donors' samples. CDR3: CASTYSAAYGYTF. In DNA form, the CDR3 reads TGTGCCAGCACCTACAGTGCAGCATATGGCTACACCTTC.